This T cell receptor beta chain came from a study of shared clonotypes between healthy human individuals. Whole-study findings and limits: Only blood was sampled; tissue repertoires likely differ. Among donors, clonotype sharing was expected to be affected by sequencing depth.

Unmatched junction bases numbered 10, after V lost 0 bases and J lost 4 bases. CDR3 length: 17 amino acids. Germline values: CDR1 SGHRS, CDR2 YFSETQ. CD8 cells classed as naive were CD45RO-negative and positively selected for CCR7, excluding terminally differentiated effector memory CD45RA+ cells. Clones were read by immunoSEQ multiplex PCR, and TCRdb kept only the in-frame ones, dropping some. The sample has around 1,900,000 clones, about 93% seen once. Concerning this clone itself: Its specificity is not known.

The rearrangement uses TRBV5-1 and TRBJ1-2; 9 bases line up with TRBD1. The receptor's source is a man between 18 and 29 years old in good health. Some clones in this sample may be carry-over from other donors' samples. The sample consisted of naive CD8+ T cells from PBMCs. CDR3 nucleotides: TGCGCCAGCAGCTTGGAGGGACAGGGATGGGGTGCCTATGGCTACACCTTC. Translating it yields CASSLEGQGWGAYGYTF.